This T cell receptor (beta chain) comes out of a study of OX40 agonist ivuxolimab in advanced cancers. Study background: Prior anti-PD-1, anti-PD-L1 or anti-CTLA-4 therapy did not bar entry, and more than 35% had some. Findings and limits, study-wide: The mean number of expanded clones was higher in CD8+ T cells than in CD4+.

Using immunoSEQ multiplex PCR, the repertoire was profiled, and TCRdb retains in-frame clones only, with some absent. The sample holds about 75,000 clones, around 84% seen once. Notes on this clone: Its target is unknown.

The receptor was isolated from an adult with an advanced solid tumor such as melanoma, head and neck, liver or kidney cancer. Material: CD4+ or CD8+ T cells sorted from blood, obtained in a trial of the OX40 agonist ivuxolimab.

CDR3 sequence (DNA): TGTGCCAGCAGTTATGGGGAAGCCAAAAACATTCAGTACTTC. It codes for CASSYGEAKNIQYF. The chain links TRBV6-6 to TRBJ2-4; D call uncertain. This CDR3 region has 14 residues. V lost 3 bases and J 0 bases, leaving 6 bases between the germline ends. Per the germline V gene, CDR1 is MNHNY and CDR2 is SVGAGI (reference sequence).